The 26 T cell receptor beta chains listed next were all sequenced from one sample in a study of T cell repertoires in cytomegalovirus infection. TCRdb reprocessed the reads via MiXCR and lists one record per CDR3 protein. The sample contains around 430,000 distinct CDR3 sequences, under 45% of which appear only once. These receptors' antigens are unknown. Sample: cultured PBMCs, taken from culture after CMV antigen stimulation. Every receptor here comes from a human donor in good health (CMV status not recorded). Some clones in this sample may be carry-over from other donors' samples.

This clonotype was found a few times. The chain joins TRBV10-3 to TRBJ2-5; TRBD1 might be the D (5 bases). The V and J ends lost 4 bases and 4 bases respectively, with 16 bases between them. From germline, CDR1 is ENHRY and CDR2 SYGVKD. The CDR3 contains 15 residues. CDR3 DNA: TGTGCCATCAGTGGAGGCGGAAGAAGGGGAGAGACCCAGTACTTC. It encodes CAISGGGRRGETQYF.

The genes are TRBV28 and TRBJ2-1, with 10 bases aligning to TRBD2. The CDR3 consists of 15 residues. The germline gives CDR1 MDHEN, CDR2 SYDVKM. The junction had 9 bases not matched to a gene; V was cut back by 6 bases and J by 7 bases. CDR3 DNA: TGTGCCAGCAGCTCCTATAGCGGGGGGCTTAATGAGCAGTTCTTC. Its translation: CASSSYSGGLNEQFF.

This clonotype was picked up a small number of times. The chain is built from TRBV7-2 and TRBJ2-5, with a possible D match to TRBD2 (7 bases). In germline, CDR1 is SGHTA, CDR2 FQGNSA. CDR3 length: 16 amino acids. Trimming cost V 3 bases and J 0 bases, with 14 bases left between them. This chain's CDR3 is CASSLGGPGYQETQYF. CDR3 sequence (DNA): TGTGCCAGCAGCTTGGGGGGGCCTGGGTACCAAGAGACCCAGTACTTC.

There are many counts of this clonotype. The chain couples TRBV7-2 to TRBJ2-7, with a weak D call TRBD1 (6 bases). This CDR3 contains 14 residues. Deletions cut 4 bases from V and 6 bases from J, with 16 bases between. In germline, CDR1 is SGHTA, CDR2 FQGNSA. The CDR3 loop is CASSYRDNVGEQYF. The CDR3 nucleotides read TGTGCCAGCAGCTACCGGGACAACGTCGGCGAGCAGTACTTC.

The CDR3 DNA sequence: TGTGCCATCAGTGACAGGACACCTTTATCCTCCTACGAGCAGTACTTC. Its protein product is CAISDRTPLSSYEQYF. The rearrangement joins TRBV10-3 to TRBJ2-7; D is possibly TRBD1 (5 bases). Trimming left V 3 bases short and J 0 bases short, with 15 bases between. Looked up from germline, CDR1 is ENHRY and CDR2 is SYGVKD. CDR3 length equals 16 residues.

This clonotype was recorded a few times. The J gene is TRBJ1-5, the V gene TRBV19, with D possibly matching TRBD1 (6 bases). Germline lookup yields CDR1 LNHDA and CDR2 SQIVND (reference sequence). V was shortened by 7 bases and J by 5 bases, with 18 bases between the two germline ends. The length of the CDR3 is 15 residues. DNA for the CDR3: TGTGCCAGTAAGAAACAGGGAGGGACCTATCAGCCCCAGCATTTT. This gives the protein CASKKQGGTYQPQHF. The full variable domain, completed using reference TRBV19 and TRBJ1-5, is DGGITQSPKYLFRKEGQNVTLSCEQNLNHDAMYWYRQDPGQGLRLIYYSQIVNDFQKGDIAEGYSVSREKKESFPLTVTSAQKNPTAFYLCASKKQGGTYQPQHFGDGTRLSIL.

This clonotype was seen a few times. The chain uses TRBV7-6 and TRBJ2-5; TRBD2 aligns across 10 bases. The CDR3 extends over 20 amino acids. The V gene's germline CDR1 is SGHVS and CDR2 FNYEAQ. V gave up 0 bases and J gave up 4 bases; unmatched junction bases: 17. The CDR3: CASSLARWTSGPKVGETQYF. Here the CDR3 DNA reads TGTGCCAGCAGCTTAGCGCGTTGGACTAGCGGCCCTAAAGTGGGAGAGACCCAGTACTTC.

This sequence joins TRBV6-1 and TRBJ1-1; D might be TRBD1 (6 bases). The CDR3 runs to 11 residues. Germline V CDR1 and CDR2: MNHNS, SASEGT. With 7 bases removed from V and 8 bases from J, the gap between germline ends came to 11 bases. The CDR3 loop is CASMRGAEAFF. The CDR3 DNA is TGTGCCAGCATGAGGGGGGCGGAAGCTTTCTTT.

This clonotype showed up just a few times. CDR3: CASSRGQGAYGYTF. CDR3 DNA sequence: TGTGCCAGCAGCCGCGGACAGGGGGCCTATGGCTACACCTTC. The J gene is TRBJ1-2, the V gene TRBV7-2; 11 nucleotides agree with TRBD1. This CDR3 region has 14 residues. Trimming at V came to 5 bases and at J to 4 bases, leaving 3 bases not matched to a gene. CDR1 SGHTA and CDR2 FQGNSA come from the germline V gene.

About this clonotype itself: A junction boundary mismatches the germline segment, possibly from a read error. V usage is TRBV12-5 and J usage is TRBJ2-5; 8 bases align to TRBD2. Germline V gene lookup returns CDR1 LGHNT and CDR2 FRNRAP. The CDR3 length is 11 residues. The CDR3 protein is CASGHGLAGNF. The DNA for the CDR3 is TGTGCTAGTGGCCACGGACTAGCCGGCAACTTC.

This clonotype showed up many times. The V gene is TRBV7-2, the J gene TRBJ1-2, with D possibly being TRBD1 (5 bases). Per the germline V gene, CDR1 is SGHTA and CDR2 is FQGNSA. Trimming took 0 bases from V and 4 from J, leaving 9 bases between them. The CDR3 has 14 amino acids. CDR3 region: CASSLAGALYGYTF. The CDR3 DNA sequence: TGTGCCAGCAGCTTAGCAGGGGCCCTCTATGGCTACACCTTC.

The CDR3 DNA is TGCAGTGCTAGAGTCGGCACTACTAGATACGAGCAGTACTTC. Its translation: CSARVGTTRYEQYF. This chain uses TRBV20-1 with TRBJ2-7; TRBD2 is a possible D gene (5 bases). The germline V gene has CDR1 DFQATT and CDR2 SNEGSKA (reference sequence). The CDR3 spans 14 residues. V was shortened by 1 base and J by 4 bases, with 14 bases between the two germline ends.

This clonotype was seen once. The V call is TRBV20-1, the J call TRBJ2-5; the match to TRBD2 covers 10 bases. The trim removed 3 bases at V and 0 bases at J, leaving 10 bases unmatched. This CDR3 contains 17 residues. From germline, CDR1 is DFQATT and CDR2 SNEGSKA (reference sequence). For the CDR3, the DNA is TGCAGTGCTAGCTCAGGGACTAGCGACCCGTACCAAGAGACCCAGTACTTC. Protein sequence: CSASSGTSDPYQETQYF.

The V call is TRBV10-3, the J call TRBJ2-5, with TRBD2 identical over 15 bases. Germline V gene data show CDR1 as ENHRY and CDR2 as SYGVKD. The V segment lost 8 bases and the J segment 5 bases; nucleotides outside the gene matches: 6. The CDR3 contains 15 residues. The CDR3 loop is CAIGLAGGPGETQYF. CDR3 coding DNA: TGTGCCATCGGACTAGCGGGGGGGCCAGGGGAGACCCAGTACTTC.

CDR3 nucleotides: TGCAGCGTTTTGACAGGGGGCTATCAGAGTTTCTTT. Amino acid sequence: CSVLTGGYQSFF. The rearrangement joins TRBV29-1 to TRBJ1-1, with TRBD1 matching over 10 bases. CDR3 length: 12 amino acids. Germline CDR1 SQVTM, CDR2 ANQGSEA. The trim removed 5 bases at V and 13 bases at J, leaving 10 bases unmatched. Full variable domain (outside the CDR3, taken from reference TRBV29-1 and TRBJ1-1): SAVISQKPSRDICQRGTSLTIQCQVDSQVTMMFWYRQQPGQSLTLIATANQGSEATYESGFVIDKFPISRPNLTFSTLTVSNMSPEDSSIYLCSVLTGGYQSFFGQGTRLTVV.

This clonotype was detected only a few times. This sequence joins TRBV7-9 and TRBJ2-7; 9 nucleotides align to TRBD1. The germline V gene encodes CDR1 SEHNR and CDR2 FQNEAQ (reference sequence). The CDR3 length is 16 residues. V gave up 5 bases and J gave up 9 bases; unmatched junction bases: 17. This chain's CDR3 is CASSPAGQGIPVRQYF. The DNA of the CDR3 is TGTGCCAGCAGCCCGGCGGGACAGGGAATTCCCGTTCGGCAGTACTTC.

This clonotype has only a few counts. The CDR3 is CASRTTSGRSTDTQYF. In DNA, the CDR3 is TGTGCCAGCAGAACTACTAGCGGGAGAAGCACAGATACGCAGTATTTT. This chain links TRBV6-2 or TRBV6-3 with TRBJ2-3, with 11 bases that match TRBD2. Losses at the gene ends were 6 bases for V and 0 bases for J; bases not matched to a gene: 5. There are 16 residues in the CDR3. CDR1 is MNHEY and CDR2 is SVGEGT in the germline V gene.

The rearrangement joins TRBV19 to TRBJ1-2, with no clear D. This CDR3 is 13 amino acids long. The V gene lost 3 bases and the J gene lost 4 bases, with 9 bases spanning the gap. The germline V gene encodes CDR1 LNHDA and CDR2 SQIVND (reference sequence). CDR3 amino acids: CASSIPIGYGYTF. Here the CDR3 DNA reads TGTGCCAGTAGTATCCCCATTGGCTATGGCTACACCTTC.

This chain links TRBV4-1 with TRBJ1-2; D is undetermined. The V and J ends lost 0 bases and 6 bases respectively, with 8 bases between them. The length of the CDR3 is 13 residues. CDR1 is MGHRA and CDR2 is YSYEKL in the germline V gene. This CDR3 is CASSQDGGNGYTF. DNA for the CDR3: TGCGCCAGCAGCCAAGACGGTGGGAATGGCTACACCTTC.

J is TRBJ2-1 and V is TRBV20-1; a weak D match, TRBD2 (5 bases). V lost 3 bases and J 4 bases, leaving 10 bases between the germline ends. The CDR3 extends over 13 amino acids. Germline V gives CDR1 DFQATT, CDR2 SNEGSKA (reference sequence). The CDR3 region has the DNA TGCAGTGCTAGGAGCGGTTTATACAATGAGCAGTTCTTC. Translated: CSARSGLYNEQFF.

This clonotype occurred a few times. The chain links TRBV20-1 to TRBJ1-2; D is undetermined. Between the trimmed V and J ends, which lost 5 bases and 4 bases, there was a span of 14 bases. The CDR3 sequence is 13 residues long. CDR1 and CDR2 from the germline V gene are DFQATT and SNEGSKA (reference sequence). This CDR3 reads CSASPAASYGYTF. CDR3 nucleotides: TGCAGTGCTTCACCGGCCGCCTCCTATGGCTACACCTTC.

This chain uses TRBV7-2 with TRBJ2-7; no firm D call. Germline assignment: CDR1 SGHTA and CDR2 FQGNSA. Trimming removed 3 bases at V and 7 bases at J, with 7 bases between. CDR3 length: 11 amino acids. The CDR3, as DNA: TGTGCCAGCAGCTTCAGCTGGGAGCAGTACTTC. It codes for CASSFSWEQYF.

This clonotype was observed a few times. The CDR3 sequence is CASSSLGQGFETQYF. The CDR3 DNA reads as TGTGCCAGCAGCTCGCTGGGACAGGGCTTCGAGACCCAGTACTTC. The rearrangement uses TRBV7-2 and TRBJ2-5, with 9 nucleotides matching TRBD1. The V gene end was trimmed by 4 bases and the J gene end by 5 bases; junction bases not matched to a gene: 8. This CDR3 has 15 amino acids. CDR1 is SGHTA and CDR2 is FQGNSA in the germline V gene.

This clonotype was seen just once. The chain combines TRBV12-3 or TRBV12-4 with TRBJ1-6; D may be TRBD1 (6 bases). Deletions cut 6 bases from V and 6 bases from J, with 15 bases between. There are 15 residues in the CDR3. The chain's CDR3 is CASSNRAVGNSPLHF. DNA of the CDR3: TGTGCCAGCAGCAACAGGGCCGTCGGTAATTCACCCCTCCACTTT.

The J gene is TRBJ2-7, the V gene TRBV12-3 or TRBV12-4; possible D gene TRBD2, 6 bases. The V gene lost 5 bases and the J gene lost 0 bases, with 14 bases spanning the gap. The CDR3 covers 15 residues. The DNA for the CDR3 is TGTGCCAGCAGTCCGACCCGAGCGGGCTCCTACGAGCAGTACTTC. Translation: CASSPTRAGSYEQYF.

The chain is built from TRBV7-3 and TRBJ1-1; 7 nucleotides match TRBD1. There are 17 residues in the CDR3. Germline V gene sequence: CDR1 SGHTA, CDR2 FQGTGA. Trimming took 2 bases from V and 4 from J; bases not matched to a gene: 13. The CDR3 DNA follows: TGTGCCAGCAGCTTAGCATCCGGCAGGGGGGGTTTCACTGAAGCTTTCTTT. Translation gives CASSLASGRGGFTEAFF.